The 20 T cell receptor beta chains below all came from one sample that was sequenced in a study of PD-1 blockade in classical Hodgkin lymphoma. Clones were read by immunoSEQ multiplex PCR, and TCRdb kept only the in-frame ones, dropping some. The data show approximately 80,000 clones, under 90% seen once. Patients all relapsed after autologous stem cell transplantation, and there was variation in brentuximab vedotin exposure. Here the sequenced sample was peripheral blood mononuclear cells (PBMCs), taken at baseline. These receptors originate from a human donor with classical Hodgkin lymphoma.

The chain recombines TRBV2 with TRBJ2-7; 10 bases align to TRBD2. V lost 7 bases, J lost 6 bases, and 12 bases stayed unmatched. CDR1 and CDR2 (germline): SNHLY, FYNNEI. The CDR3 runs to 15 residues. The CDR3 protein is CASKGDLAGAGEQYF. DNA for the CDR3: TGTGCCAGCAAAGGGGACCTAGCGGGAGCTGGCGAGCAGTACTTC. Full variable domain (rest looked up from reference TRBV2 and TRBJ2-7): EPEVTQTPSHQVTQMGQEVILRCVPISNHLYFYWYRQILGQKVEFLVSFYNNEISEKSEIFDDQFSVERPDGSNFTLKIRSTKLEDSAMYFCASKGDLAGAGEQYFGPGTRLTVT.

This chain connects TRBV27 to TRBJ1-2; 7 bases fit TRBD1. The germline gives CDR1 MNHEY, CDR2 SMNVEV (reference sequence). V gave up 5 bases and J gave up 8 bases; unmatched junction bases: 5. The CDR3 is 12 amino acids. In nucleotides, the CDR3 is TGTGCCAGCAGTCAGGACAGGAACGGCTACACCTTC. It encodes CASSQDRNGYTF.

V is TRBV4-3 and J is TRBJ2-1; 7 bases fit TRBD2. The V segment lost 0 bases and the J segment 5 bases; nucleotides outside the gene matches: 10. CDR3 length: 17 amino acids. From germline, CDR1 is LGHNA and CDR2 YSLEER. CDR3 coding DNA: TGCGCCAGCAGCCAAGACGGGGAGGGGAGGCCGAACAATGAGCAGTTCTTC. Translation: CASSQDGEGRPNNEQFF.

The chain joins TRBV4-3 to TRBJ2-1; D is uncertain. Germline CDR1 and CDR2: LGHNA and YSLEER. Trimming removed 4 bases at V and 12 bases at J, with 10 bases between. The CDR3 extends over 11 amino acids. CDR3 sequence (DNA): TGCGCCAGCAGCCTGGGATTTGTGCAGTTCTTC. Protein product: CASSLGFVQFF.

The chain employs TRBV30 and TRBJ1-4, with 9 bases fitting TRBD1. Losses at the gene ends were 4 bases for V and 5 bases for J; bases not matched to a gene: 8. CDR1 and CDR2 (germline): GTSNPN, SVGIG (reference sequence). The CDR3 consists of 15 residues. CDR3 residues: CAWNPQDRGNEKLFF. For the CDR3, the DNA is TGTGCCTGGAACCCCCAAGACAGGGGGAATGAAAAACTGTTTTTT.

CDR3 residues: CASSQEDDRVFHEQYF. The DNA for the CDR3 is TGCGCCAGCAGCCAAGAGGACGACAGGGTTTTTCACGAGCAGTACTTC. The rearrangement uses TRBV4-3 and TRBJ2-7; 7 positions match TRBD1. Germline-derived CDR1 and CDR2 are LGHNA and YSLEER. The ends lost 0 bases at V and 5 bases at J; junction bases unmatched: 10. This CDR3 has 16 residues.

The chain has TRBV4-1 and TRBJ2-3; D not resolved. The CDR3 extends over 15 amino acids. The ends were cut back, 1 base at V and 2 bases at J, with 10 bases in the middle. Germline-derived CDR1 and CDR2 are MGHRA and YSYEKL. CDR3 region: CASSQVGLDTDTQYF. The CDR3 DNA is TGCGCCAGCAGCCAAGTCGGTCTAGACACAGATACGCAGTATTTT.

This chain joins TRBV18 and TRBJ2-2; 7 nucleotides line up with TRBD2. Germline V gene sequence: CDR1 KGHSH, CDR2 LQKENI. V trimming: 8 bases; J trimming: 5 bases; junction bases outside the gene matches: 11. The length of the CDR3 is 15 residues. CDR3 region: CASTTRREGTGELFF. The CDR3 DNA follows: TGTGCCAGCACCACCAGGAGGGAGGGGACCGGGGAGCTGTTTTTT. Complete variable domain (other parts from reference TRBV18 and TRBJ2-2): NAGVMQNPRHLVRRRGQEARLRCSPMKGHSHVYWYRQLPEEGLKFMVYLQKENIIDESGMPKERFSAEFPKEGPSILRIQQVVRGDSAAYFCASTTRREGTGELFFGEGSRLTVL.

The chain is built from TRBV30 and TRBJ1-3; D may be TRBD1 (5 bases). CDR1 and CDR2 (germline): GTSNPN, SVGIG (reference sequence). Trimming stripped 6 bases from V and 0 bases from J, with 24 bases between. This CDR3 spans 18 amino acids. CDR3 protein: CACTLPGRARLSGNTIYF. The CDR3 nucleotides are TGTGCCTGTACATTGCCAGGGCGGGCTCGCCTCTCTGGAAACACCATATATTTT.

The V call is TRBV30, the J call TRBJ1-1, with TRBD1 matching 12 bases. The CDR3 totals 16 residues. The trim removed 0 bases at V and 8 bases at J, leaving 10 bases unmatched. The germline V gene encodes CDR1 GTSNPN and CDR2 SVGIG (reference sequence). This CDR3 is CAWSVGTGGLVEEAFF. For the CDR3, the DNA is TGTGCCTGGAGTGTTGGGACAGGGGGCCTGGTGGAGGAAGCTTTCTTT.

The gene calls are TRBV29-1 and TRBJ1-1, with 7 bases aligning to TRBD1. Germline CDR1 reads SQVTM; CDR2 reads ANQGSEA. The CDR3 consists of 13 residues. The V segment lost 5 bases and the J segment 4 bases; nucleotides outside the gene matches: 7. The CDR3 DNA follows: TGCAGCGTTACCGACAGGGTTATCACTGAAGCTTTCTTT. Its protein is CSVTDRVITEAFF.

About this clone: The sample carries other DNA sequences with the same CDR3. The chain employs TRBV5-1 and TRBJ1-1, with D unresolved. This CDR3 has 15 amino acids. V was trimmed by 0 bases and J by 0 bases, leaving 9 bases between them. Germline loops: CDR1 SGHRS, CDR2 YFSETQ. CDR3 region: CASSLDRQMNTEAFF. CDR3 in DNA: TGCGCCAGCAGCTTGGACAGACAAATGAACACTGAAGCTTTCTTT.

This clone was found once. The J gene is TRBJ2-3, the V gene TRBV6-5; D is unresolved. The V gene lost 2 bases and the J gene lost 4 bases, with 7 bases spanning the gap. Germline V gene sequence: CDR1 MNHEY, CDR2 SVGAGI. The CDR3 is made up of 13 amino acids. CDR3 DNA sequence: TGTGCCAGCAGTTACGACGGATCAGATACGCAGTATTTT. Its translation is CASSYDGSDTQYF.

This sequence joins TRBV6-1 and TRBJ1-1; D ambiguous. Germline CDR1 is MNHNS and CDR2 is SASEGT. V was clipped by 3 bases and J by 0 bases, with 14 bases between them. The CDR3 covers 16 residues. Written as DNA, the CDR3 is TGTGCCAGCAGTGATGAGCCCCGTTCTATGAACACTGAAGCTTTCTTT. Encoded protein: CASSDEPRSMNTEAFF.

The chain is built from TRBV19 and TRBJ1-1, with D tentatively TRBD1 (5 bases). V was trimmed by 5 bases and J by 1 base, leaving 11 bases between them. CDR1 and CDR2 from the germline V gene are LNHDA and SQIVND (reference sequence). The CDR3 sequence is 14 residues long. In DNA, the CDR3 is TGTGCCAGTAGTGTTCCCGGGGGGAACACTGAAGCTTTCTTT. Translating gives CASSVPGGNTEAFF.

This chain joins TRBV18 and TRBJ1-4; D is unclear. The CDR3 consists of 14 residues. V was shortened by 2 bases and J by 0 bases, with 4 bases between the two germline ends. Germline V lookup: CDR1 KGHSH, CDR2 LQKENI. The CDR3 sequence is CASSPGATNEKLFF. In DNA form, the CDR3 reads TGTGCCAGCTCACCAGGAGCAACTAATGAAAAACTGTTTTTT.

The rearrangement uses TRBV15 and TRBJ2-1; 8 nucleotides line up with TRBD2. Germline CDR1 is LNHNV and CDR2 is YYDKDF (reference sequence). This CDR3 is built from 15 residues. The J segment lost 7 bases and the V segment lost 0 bases, leaving 5 bases of the junction unmatched. The CDR3 protein is CATSREAGAENEQFF. Here the CDR3 DNA reads TGTGCCACCAGCAGAGAAGCGGGAGCAGAGAATGAGCAGTTCTTC.

The V and J genes are TRBV29-1 and TRBJ2-3; perhaps TRBD1 as D (6 bases). Deletions cut 5 bases from V and 2 bases from J, with 14 bases between. CDR3 length: 14 amino acids. CDR1 is SQVTM, CDR2 ANQGSEA, per germline. The DNA for the CDR3 is TGCAGCGTTCCTGGGACACCAATCACAGATACGCAGTATTTT. It translates to CSVPGTPITDTQYF.

The count of this clone is one. This chain uses TRBV27 with TRBJ2-3, with D perhaps TRBD1 (5 bases). The V and J ends lost 4 bases and 0 bases respectively, with 11 bases between them. CDR3 length equals 15 residues. CDR1 is MNHEY, CDR2 SMNVEV, per germline (reference sequence). The CDR3 is CASSWQGPSTDTQYF. Here the CDR3 DNA reads TGTGCCAGCAGTTGGCAGGGCCCTAGCACAGATACGCAGTATTTT.

The rearrangement joins TRBV9 to TRBJ2-1; TRBD2 matches at 7 bases. The CDR3 is 16 residues long. In germline, CDR1 is SGDLS, CDR2 YYNGEE. The trim removed 0 bases at V and 4 bases at J, leaving 7 bases unmatched. CDR3 in amino acids: CASSVGAGAGYNEQFF. In DNA form, the CDR3 reads TGTGCCAGCAGCGTAGGTGCGGGAGCGGGGTACAATGAGCAGTTCTTC.